This T cell receptor (beta chain) was documented in a study of blood T cells in healthy people across ages. Findings of the study overall: From one million sequenced T cells, diversity estimates were lower bounds.

A sample-barcoded 5' primer and a J-beta primer mix were used in a second PCR of roughly 7 to 11 cycles. TCRdb called the 5' RACE reads again in MiXCR, with one record for every CDR3 protein. This repertoire shows 1.5 million or so distinct CDR3 sequences, 40% to 45% found once; its top ten account for over 3.5%. Donors were healthy Caucasian individuals from Russia aged roughly 6 to 95. CDR1 and CDR2 (germline): DFQATT, SNEGSKA (reference sequence). The CDR3 runs to 14 residues. To note about this clonotype: Its target is not known.

The chain combines TRBV20-1 with TRBJ2-7; weak D call: TRBD1 (6 bases). The J call is doubtful: the DNA matches TRBJ2-5 better. This clonotype originated in a woman aged 18-30 years in good health. Sequencing input: blood. CDR3 in amino acids: CSARGDRSQETQYF. The CDR3 DNA follows: TGCAGTGCTAGAGGTGACAGGAGTCAAGAGACCCAGTACTTC.